Ten or more counts support the clone carrying this TCR beta chain. Its antigen remains unknown. Time point: newly diagnosed GD, antithyroid drugs for less than 3 months. Following extraction of RNA from PBMCs, that RNA was used to make the TCR library. The CDR3 contains 14 residues. The germline gives CDR1 DFQATT, CDR2 SNEGSKA (reference sequence). V shed 2 bases and J shed 2 bases, with 13 bases lying between them. This sample stems from a study of regulatory T cells in long-lasting Graves disease. Whole-study findings and limits: It was in persistent disease that TRBV28, TRBJ1-2 and TRBJ2-5 were favored.

Building the TCR beta libraries relied on iRepertoire HTBI primers, and CDR3 regions underwent Arm-PCR. TCRdb re-analysed the multiplex PCR reads in MiXCR, keeping a single row per CDR3 protein. The sample records roughly 530,000 distinct CDR3 sequences, approximately 16% being singletons. These data also formed part of another study, on T cells in Graves' hyperthyroidism and ophthalmopathy. From that second work: The diagnostic basis comprised clinical symptoms, serum thyroxine and TRAb, thyroid ultrasound and orbital computed tomography. During a first-round RT-PCR of the TCR CDR3, the HTBI primer set was used. From stable hyperthyroidism, ophthalmopathy was set apart by a 13 V-J model.

The sample here was peripheral blood mononuclear cells (PBMCs), taken at new diagnosis, from a patient treated with antithyroid drugs. This rearrangement joins TRBV20-1 to TRBJ2-7; D tentatively fits TRBD1 or TRBD2 (6 bases each). The TCR originated in a woman between 40 and 65 years old with Graves disease. The CDR3 sequence is CSARRGEAAYEQYF. For the CDR3, the DNA is TGCAGTGCTAGAAGGGGGGAGGCTGCCTACGAGCAGTACTTC.